The following is a TCR beta chain sequence with its context. What was amplified from RNA transcripts were TCR beta CDR3 regions. Researchers ran a first-round RT-PCR on the TCR CDR3 using the HTBI primer set. TCRdb independently ran MiXCR on the multiplex PCR reads; one entry per CDR3 protein. The table has fewer than 400,000 distinct CDR3 sequences, 11% to 15% seen once. The entry originates in a study of T cells in Graves' hyperthyroidism and ophthalmopathy. Per germline, CDR1 DFQATT and CDR2 SNEGSKA (reference sequence). The V end was cut by 0 bases, the J end by 3 bases, with 6 bases between. The CDR3 runs 13 residues.

This TCR was recovered from a man aged 50-60 years with Graves' ophthalmopathy. The chain recombines TRBV20-1 with TRBJ2-1; no clear D gene. Sequenced: blood. The CDR3 loop is CSARDIYYNEQFF. The DNA of the CDR3 is TGCAGTGCTAGAGACATCTACTACAATGAGCAGTTCTTC.